One and the same sample provided the 32 T cell receptor beta chains below, sequenced in a study of monozygotic twins with inflammatory bowel disease. TCRdb reprocessed the 5' RACE reads and reports one entry per CDR3 protein, with no DNA. The listing records 330,000 or so distinct CDR3 sequences. Sequencing input: blood. The source of these receptors is a human donor with ulcerative colitis or Crohn's disease, or a healthy co-twin of an affected twin (not recorded which).

The CDR3 is CASSFRQYDEQFF. The chain uses TRBV7-9 and TRBJ2-1. Germline CDR1 reads SEHNR; CDR2 reads FQNEAQ (reference sequence). The CDR3 has 13 residues.

The chain uses TRBV5-1 and TRBJ2-1; the TCRdb D gene call, TRBD2, has no DNA to confirm it. There are 15 residues in the CDR3. Germline CDR1 is SGHRS and CDR2 is YFSETQ. CDR3 protein: CASSLFAGGGNEQFF.

The V gene is TRBV12-3 or TRBV12-4, the J gene TRBJ2-2. This CDR3 has 14 amino acids. Here the CDR3 reads CASSFRANTGELFF.

The J gene is TRBJ2-2, the V gene TRBV5-6; lacking DNA, the TRBD1 call made by TCRdb goes unchecked. Germline CDR1 and CDR2: SGHDT and YYEEEE. The CDR3 runs 16 residues. The CDR3 here is CASSLMGEWNTGELFF.

The rearrangement links TRBV5-1 to TRBJ2-1; the D call from TCRdb, TRBD1, cannot be confirmed without DNA. Germline CDR1 SGHRS, CDR2 YFSETQ. The CDR3 is made up of 12 amino acids. The CDR3 sequence is CASSTGLDEQFF.

The chain links TRBV7-8 to TRBJ2-7. Looked up from germline, CDR1 is SGHVS and CDR2 is FQNEAQ. The length of the CDR3 is 13 residues. The CDR3 is CASSLDPDYEQYF.

The gene calls are TRBV29-1 and TRBJ2-7. The CDR3 has 11 residues. Germline lookup yields CDR1 SQVTM and CDR2 ANQGSEA. CDR3 residues: CSVIAAYEQYF.

The V and J genes are TRBV15 and TRBJ2-1. The CDR3 is 16 residues long. CDR1 is LNHNV, CDR2 YYDKDF, per germline (reference sequence). The CDR3 sequence is CATSRDLDRYYNEQFF.

The chain couples TRBV20-1 to TRBJ2-1; the D call of TRBD2 rests on TCRdb alone, since no DNA is present to check it. The CDR3 sequence is 14 residues long. Germline V gene data show CDR1 as DFQATT and CDR2 as SNEGSKA (reference sequence). This CDR3 is CSADSGRDYNEQFF.

The genes are TRBV5-6 and TRBJ2-1; TCRdb selects TRBD1, and the lack of DNA leaves this call unchecked. From germline, CDR1 is SGHDT and CDR2 YYEEEE. The CDR3 sequence is 14 residues long. CDR3 sequence reads: CASSGTGLGNEQFF.

CDR3 sequence reads: CASSFHTTLHF. The chain is built from TRBV28 and TRBJ1-6. This CDR3 has 11 residues. Germline V gene lookup returns CDR1 MDHEN and CDR2 SYDVKM.

The CDR3: CASSPSGGTYSYEQYF. This chain joins TRBV6-1 and TRBJ2-7; TCRdb outputs TRBD2, but without DNA this stays unchecked. This CDR3 spans 16 amino acids. Germline V gives CDR1 MNHNS, CDR2 SASEGT.

This rearrangement joins TRBV5-1 to TRBJ2-6; TCRdb designates TRBD1, a call that cannot be tested without DNA. This CDR3 is 18 amino acids long. CDR1 is SGHRS and CDR2 is YFSETQ in the germline V gene. The CDR3 sequence is CASSLAPPLGSGANVLTF. The whole variable domain, filled in from reference TRBV5-1 and TRBJ2-6, reads KAGVTQTPRYLIKTRGQQVTLSCSPISGHRSVSWYQQTPGQGLQFLFEYFSETQRNKGNFPGRFSGRQFSNSRSEMNVSTLELGDSALYLCASSLAPPLGSGANVLTFGAGSRLTVL.

The chain combines TRBV20-1 with TRBJ1-2. The V gene's germline CDR1 is DFQATT and CDR2 SNEGSKA (reference sequence). This CDR3 spans 13 amino acids. CDR3 in amino acids: CSARPEGSYGYTF.

V usage is TRBV7-2 and J usage is TRBJ2-7; TCRdb's D call of TRBD1 is untestable without DNA. Germline V gene lookup returns CDR1 SGHTA and CDR2 FQGNSA. This CDR3 has 15 amino acids. The CDR3 here is CASSTLRAGLYEQYF.

The chain has TRBV18 and TRBJ2-1. Germline V gives CDR1 KGHSH, CDR2 LQKENI. This CDR3 has 15 amino acids. The CDR3 region is CASSPTNHLGYEQFF.

V usage is TRBV6-1 and J usage is TRBJ1-2; TCRdb calls TRBD1, which cannot be checked without DNA. This CDR3 region has 17 residues. The germline V gene encodes CDR1 MNHNS and CDR2 SASEGT. This CDR3 is CASTKTGGVAGNYGYTF.

The V call is TRBV11-2, the J call TRBJ1-6; TCRdb designates TRBD1, a call that cannot be tested without DNA. The CDR3 extends over 15 amino acids. The germline V gene encodes CDR1 SGHAT and CDR2 FQNNGV. The CDR3 is CASSPIQGPNSPLHF.

The V gene is TRBV6-2 or TRBV6-3, the J gene TRBJ1-1. The length of the CDR3 is 15 residues. CDR1 and CDR2 from the germline V gene are MNHEY and SVGEGT. The CDR3 sequence is CASSYPESLNTEAFF.

The chain employs TRBV5-1 and TRBJ2-1; checking the TCRdb D call of TRBD1 is not possible without DNA. The V gene's germline CDR1 is SGHRS and CDR2 YFSETQ. The CDR3 is 15 residues long. CDR3 sequence: CASSLVGTDYNEQFF.

The rearrangement uses TRBV7-9 and TRBJ2-5. This CDR3 has 14 amino acids. Germline V lookup: CDR1 SEHNR, CDR2 FQNEAQ (reference sequence). CDR3 in amino acids: CASSLAVNQETQYF. The entire variable domain, with the rest obtained from reference TRBV7-9 and TRBJ2-5, is as follows: DTGVSQNPRHKITKRGQNVTFRCDPISEHNRLYWYRQTLGQGPEFLTYFQNEAQLEKSRLLSDRFSAERPKGSFSTLEIQRTEQGDSAMYLCASSLAVNQETQYFGPGTRLLVL.

The chain links TRBV28 to TRBJ1-5; TCRdb proposes TRBD1, but this gene call is untestable without DNA. Germline V gives CDR1 MDHEN, CDR2 SYDVKM. The CDR3 sequence is 14 residues long. The CDR3 loop reads CASSPWTGNQPQHF.

The V and J genes are TRBV5-1 and TRBJ2-5; the D call of TRBD1 rests on TCRdb alone, since no DNA is present to check it. Germline V lookup: CDR1 SGHRS, CDR2 YFSETQ. This CDR3 has 17 amino acids. The chain's CDR3 is CASSPGPRGGGQETQYF.

This chain links TRBV20-1 with TRBJ2-1; the D gene TCRdb calls, TRBD2, cannot be checked with no DNA. The CDR3 has 17 amino acids. From germline, CDR1 is DFQATT and CDR2 SNEGSKA (reference sequence). The CDR3 reads CSALGWSFSGGYNEQFF.

CDR3 sequence: CASSQARGQGKDEQYF. The chain recombines TRBV3-1 with TRBJ2-7; checking the TCRdb D call of TRBD1 is not possible without DNA. Looked up from germline, CDR1 is LGHDT and CDR2 is YNNKEL (reference sequence). CDR3 length: 16 amino acids.

The chain's CDR3 is CASSLARGGYTEAFF. The chain recombines TRBV7-9 with TRBJ1-1; the D call of TRBD1 rests on TCRdb alone, since no DNA is present to check it. The CDR3 runs to 15 residues. The V gene's germline CDR1 is SEHNR and CDR2 FQNEAQ (reference sequence).

The chain carries TRBV5-6 and TRBJ2-7; TCRdb designates TRBD1, a call that cannot be tested without DNA. This CDR3 is built from 15 residues. CDR1 is SGHDT, CDR2 YYEEEE, per germline. The CDR3 spells CASSPGRLRSYEQYF.

The chain combines TRBV12-3 or TRBV12-4 with TRBJ2-7. This CDR3 has 12 amino acids. The CDR3: CASSLAGLVQYF.

This sequence joins TRBV20-1 and TRBJ2-7; the D call of TRBD1 rests on TCRdb alone, since no DNA is present to check it. This CDR3 is 13 amino acids long. Germline values: CDR1 DFQATT, CDR2 SNEGSKA (reference sequence). The CDR3 protein is CSAKGDSTYEQYF.

The chain carries TRBV28 and TRBJ2-2; TCRdb's assignment of TRBD1 cannot be checked, as there is no DNA. This CDR3 has 13 residues. The germline gives CDR1 MDHEN, CDR2 SYDVKM. CDR3 residues: CATDREYAGELFF.

The chain links TRBV30 to TRBJ2-3; the D call of TRBD1 rests on TCRdb alone, since no DNA is present to check it. The CDR3 loop spans 15 amino acids. Germline loops: CDR1 GTSNPN, CDR2 SVGIG (reference sequence). CDR3 sequence: CAWSVLGGRTDTQYF.

The chain is built from TRBV29-1 and TRBJ2-7; TCRdb selects TRBD2, and the lack of DNA leaves this call unchecked. The CDR3 extends over 15 amino acids. The germline V gene encodes CDR1 SQVTM and CDR2 ANQGSEA. The CDR3: CSVEVPSGSSYEQYF.